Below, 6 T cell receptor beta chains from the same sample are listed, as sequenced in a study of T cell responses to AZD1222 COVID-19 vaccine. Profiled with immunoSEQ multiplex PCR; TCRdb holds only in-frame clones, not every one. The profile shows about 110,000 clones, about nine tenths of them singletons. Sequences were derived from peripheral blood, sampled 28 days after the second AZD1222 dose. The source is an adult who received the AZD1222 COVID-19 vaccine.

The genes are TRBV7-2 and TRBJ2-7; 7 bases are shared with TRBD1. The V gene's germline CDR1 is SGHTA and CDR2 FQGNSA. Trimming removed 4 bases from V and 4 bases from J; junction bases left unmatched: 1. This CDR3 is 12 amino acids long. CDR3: CASSWDRYEQYF. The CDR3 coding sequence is TGTGCCAGCAGCTGGGACAGATACGAGCAGTACTTC.

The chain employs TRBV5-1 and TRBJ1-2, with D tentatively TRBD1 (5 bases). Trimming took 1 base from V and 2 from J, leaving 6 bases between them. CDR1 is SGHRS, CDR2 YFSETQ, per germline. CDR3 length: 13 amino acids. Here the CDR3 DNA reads TGCGCCAGCAGCTTGAGGGGCAACTATGGCTACACCTTC. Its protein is CASSLRGNYGYTF.

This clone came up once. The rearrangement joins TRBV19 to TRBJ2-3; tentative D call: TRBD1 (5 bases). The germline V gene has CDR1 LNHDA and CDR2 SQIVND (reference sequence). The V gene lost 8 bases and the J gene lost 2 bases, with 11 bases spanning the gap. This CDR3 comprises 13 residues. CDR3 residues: CASLGPNTDTQYF. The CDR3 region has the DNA TGTGCCAGTTTGGGGCCAAACACAGATACGCAGTATTTT.

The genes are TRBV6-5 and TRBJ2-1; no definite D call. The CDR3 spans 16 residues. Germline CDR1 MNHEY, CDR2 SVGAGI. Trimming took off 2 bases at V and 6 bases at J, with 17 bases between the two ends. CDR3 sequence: CASSYDGSRRVNEQFF. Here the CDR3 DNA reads TGTGCCAGCAGTTACGATGGCTCAAGACGGGTCAATGAGCAGTTCTTC.

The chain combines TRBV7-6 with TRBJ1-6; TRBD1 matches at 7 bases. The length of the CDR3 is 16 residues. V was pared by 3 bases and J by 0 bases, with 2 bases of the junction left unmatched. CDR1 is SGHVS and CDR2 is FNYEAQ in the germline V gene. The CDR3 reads CASSLDRSSYNSPLHF. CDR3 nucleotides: TGTGCCAGCAGCTTGGACAGGAGCTCCTATAATTCACCCCTCCACTTT.

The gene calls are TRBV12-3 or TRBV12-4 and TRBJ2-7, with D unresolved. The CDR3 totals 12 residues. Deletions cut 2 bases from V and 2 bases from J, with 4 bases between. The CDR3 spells CASSLNAYEQYF. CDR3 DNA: TGTGCCAGCAGTTTAAACGCCTACGAGCAGTACTTC.